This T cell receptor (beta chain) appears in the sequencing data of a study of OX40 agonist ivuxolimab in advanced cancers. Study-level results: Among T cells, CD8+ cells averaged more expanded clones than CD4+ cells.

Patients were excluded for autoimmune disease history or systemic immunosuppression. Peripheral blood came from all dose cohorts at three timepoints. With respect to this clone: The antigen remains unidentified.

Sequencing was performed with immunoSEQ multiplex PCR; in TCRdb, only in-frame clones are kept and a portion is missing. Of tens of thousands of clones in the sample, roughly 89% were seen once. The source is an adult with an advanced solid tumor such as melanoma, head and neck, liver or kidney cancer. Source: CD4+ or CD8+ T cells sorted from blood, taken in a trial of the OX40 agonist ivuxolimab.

The CDR3 spells CASSQELYGYTF. The DNA of the CDR3 is TGTGCCAGTAGCCAGGAGCTCTATGGCTACACCTTC. V gene TRBV19 combines with J gene TRBJ1-2; unclear D gene. Germline V gene lookup returns CDR1 LNHDA and CDR2 SQIVND (reference sequence). V dropped 6 bases and J dropped 4 bases, with 9 bases sitting between them. The CDR3 length is 12 residues.